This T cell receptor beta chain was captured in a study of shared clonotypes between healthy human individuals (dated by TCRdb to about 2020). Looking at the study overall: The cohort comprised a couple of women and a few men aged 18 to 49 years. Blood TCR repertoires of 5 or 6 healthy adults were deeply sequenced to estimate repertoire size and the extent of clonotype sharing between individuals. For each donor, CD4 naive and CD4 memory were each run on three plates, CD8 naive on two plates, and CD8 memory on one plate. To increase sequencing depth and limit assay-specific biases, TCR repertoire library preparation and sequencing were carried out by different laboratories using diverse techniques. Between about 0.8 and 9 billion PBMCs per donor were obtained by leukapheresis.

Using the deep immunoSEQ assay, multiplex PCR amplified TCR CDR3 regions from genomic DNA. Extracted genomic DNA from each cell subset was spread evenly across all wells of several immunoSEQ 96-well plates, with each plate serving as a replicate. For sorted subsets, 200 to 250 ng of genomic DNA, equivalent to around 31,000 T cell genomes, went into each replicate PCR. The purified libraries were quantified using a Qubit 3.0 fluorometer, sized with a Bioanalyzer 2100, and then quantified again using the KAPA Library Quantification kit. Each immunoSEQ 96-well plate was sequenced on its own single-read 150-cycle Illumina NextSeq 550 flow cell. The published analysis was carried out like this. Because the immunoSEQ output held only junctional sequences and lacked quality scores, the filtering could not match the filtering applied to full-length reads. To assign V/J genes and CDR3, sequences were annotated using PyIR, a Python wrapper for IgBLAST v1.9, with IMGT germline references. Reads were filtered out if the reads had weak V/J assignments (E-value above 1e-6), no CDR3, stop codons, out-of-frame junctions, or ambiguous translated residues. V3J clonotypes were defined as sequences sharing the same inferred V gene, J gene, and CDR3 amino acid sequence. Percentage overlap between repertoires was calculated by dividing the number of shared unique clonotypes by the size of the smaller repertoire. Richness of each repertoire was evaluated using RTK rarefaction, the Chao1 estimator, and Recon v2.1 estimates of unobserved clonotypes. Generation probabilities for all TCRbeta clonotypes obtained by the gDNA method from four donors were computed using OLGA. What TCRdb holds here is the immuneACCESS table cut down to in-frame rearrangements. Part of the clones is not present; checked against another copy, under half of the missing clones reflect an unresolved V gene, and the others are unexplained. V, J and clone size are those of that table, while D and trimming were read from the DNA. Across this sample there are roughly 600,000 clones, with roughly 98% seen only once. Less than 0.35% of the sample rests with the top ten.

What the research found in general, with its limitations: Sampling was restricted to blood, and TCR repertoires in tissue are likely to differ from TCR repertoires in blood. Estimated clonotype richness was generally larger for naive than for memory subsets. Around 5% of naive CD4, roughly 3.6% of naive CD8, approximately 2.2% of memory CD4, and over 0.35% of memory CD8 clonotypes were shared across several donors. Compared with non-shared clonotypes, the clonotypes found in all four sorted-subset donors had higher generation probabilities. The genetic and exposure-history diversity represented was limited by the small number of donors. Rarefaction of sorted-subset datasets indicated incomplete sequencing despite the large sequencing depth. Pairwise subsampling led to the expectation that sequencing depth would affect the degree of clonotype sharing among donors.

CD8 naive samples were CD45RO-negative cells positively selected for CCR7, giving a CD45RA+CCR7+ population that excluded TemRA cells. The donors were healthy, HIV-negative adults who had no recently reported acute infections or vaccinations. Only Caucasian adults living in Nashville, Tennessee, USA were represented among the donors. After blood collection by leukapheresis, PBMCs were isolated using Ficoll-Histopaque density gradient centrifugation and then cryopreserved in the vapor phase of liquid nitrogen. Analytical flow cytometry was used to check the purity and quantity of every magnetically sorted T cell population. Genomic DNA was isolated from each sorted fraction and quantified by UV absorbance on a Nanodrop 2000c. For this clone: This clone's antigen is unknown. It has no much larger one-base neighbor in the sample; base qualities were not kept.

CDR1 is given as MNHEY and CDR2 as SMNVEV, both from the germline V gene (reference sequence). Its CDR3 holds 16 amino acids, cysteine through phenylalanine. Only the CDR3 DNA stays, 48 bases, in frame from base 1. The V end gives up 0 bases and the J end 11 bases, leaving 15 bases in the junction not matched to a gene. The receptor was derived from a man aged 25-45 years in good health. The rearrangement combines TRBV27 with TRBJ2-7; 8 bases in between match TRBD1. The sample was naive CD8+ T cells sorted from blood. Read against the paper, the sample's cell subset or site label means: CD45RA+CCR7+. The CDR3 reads CASSLSIPLDRESEYF. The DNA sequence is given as TGTGCCAGCAGTTTATCGATCCCCCTGGACAGGGAGAGTGAGTACTTC.